A single sample is the source of the 22 T cell receptor beta chains below, sequenced in a study of a mutant IDH1 vaccine in newly diagnosed glioma. Clones were sequenced by immunoSEQ multiplex PCR, and TCRdb holds only the in-frame ones, with some missing. This sample has about 38,000 clones, with about 73% found just once. Noted time point: baseline, week 1 (first vaccination visit). Treatment noted: pre-vaccination baseline after standard-of-care therapy. The source material was PBMCs, sampled from a glioma patient treated with radiotherapy, temozolomide or both. These receptors came from a man aged 35-49 years with glioma. Some clones in this sample may be carry-over from other donors' samples.

This clone was seen only a few times. This rearrangement joins TRBV19 to TRBJ2-4; D is undetermined. V dropped 5 bases and J dropped 0 bases, with 11 bases sitting between them. CDR3 size: 15 residues. Per the germline V gene, CDR1 is LNHDA and CDR2 is SQIVND (reference sequence). CDR3 sequence reads: CASSDGPLAKNIQYF. The CDR3, as DNA: TGTGCCAGTAGTGATGGACCGCTAGCCAAAAACATTCAGTACTTC.

The chain carries TRBV19 and TRBJ2-7; 9 bases map to TRBD1. This CDR3 has 15 residues. From germline, CDR1 is LNHDA and CDR2 SQIVND (reference sequence). The J segment lost 3 bases and the V segment lost 5 bases, leaving 8 bases of the junction unmatched. The CDR3 DNA reads TGTGCCAGTAGTCAGGGACAGGGCGTCTTCTACGAGCAGTACTTC. It codes for CASSQGQGVFYEQYF.

The gene calls are TRBV30 and TRBJ1-1; a weak D match, TRBD1 (5 bases). This CDR3 spans 13 amino acids. Germline V gene lookup returns CDR1 GTSNPN and CDR2 SVGIG (reference sequence). V was pared by 5 bases and J by 5 bases, with 15 bases between. CDR3 in DNA: TGTGCCTGGGGGACGAAGGGCCGGACTGAAGCTTTCTTT. It translates to CAWGTKGRTEAFF.

The sample holds one count of this clone. This chain uses TRBV2 with TRBJ1-2; possibly TRBD1 for D (5 bases). The CDR3 length is 14 residues. Trimming removed 5 bases at V and 6 bases at J, with 16 bases between. From germline, CDR1 is SNHLY and CDR2 FYNNEI. DNA of the CDR3: TGTGCCAGCAGTTTCACGGGGGATGGGGATGGCTACACCTTC. It specifies CASSFTGDGDGYTF.

The rearrangement joins TRBV11-2 to TRBJ2-7, with 8 positions matching TRBD1. Per germline, CDR1 SGHAT and CDR2 FQNNGV. Losses at the gene ends were 5 bases for V and 6 bases for J; bases not matched to a gene: 12. This CDR3 is 15 amino acids long. CDR3 nucleotide sequence: TGTGCCAGCAGCCGGAATGACAGGGGAGTCCGCGAGCAGTACTTC. This sequence encodes CASSRNDRGVREQYF.

The genes are TRBV10-3 and TRBJ1-5; 7 nucleotides match TRBD1. The length of the CDR3 is 16 residues. V dropped 0 bases and J dropped 1; count of bases not matched to a gene: 3. Germline lookup yields CDR1 ENHRY and CDR2 SYGVKD. CDR3 in amino acids: CAISESRGLSNQPQHF. The CDR3 DNA reads TGTGCCATCAGTGAGTCGAGGGGGCTAAGCAATCAGCCCCAGCATTTT.

The chain carries TRBV18 and TRBJ1-6; D remains ambiguous. V was trimmed by 6 bases and J by 15 bases, leaving 39 bases between them. The V gene's germline CDR1 is KGHSH and CDR2 LQKENI. The CDR3 spans 20 residues. The CDR3 reads CASSPMWAAGRGDPPSVLHF. CDR3 sequence (DNA): TGTGCCAGCTCTCCCATGTGGGCGGCTGGTCGAGGAGACCCTCCTTCGGTCCTCCACTTT. The full variable domain, its missing parts supplied by reference TRBV18 and TRBJ1-6, is NAGVMQNPRHLVRRRGQEARLRCSPMKGHSHVYWYRQLPEEGLKFMVYLQKENIIDESGMPKERFSAEFPKEGPSILRIQQVVRGDSAAYFCASSPMWAAGRGDPPSVLHFGNGTRLTVT.

For this clone: This same CDR3 is encoded by further DNA sequences in the sample. This rearrangement joins TRBV7-2 to TRBJ1-1; D remains unclear. With 0 bases removed from V and 0 bases from J, the gap between germline ends came to 2 bases. The CDR3 length is 13 residues. Germline loops: CDR1 SGHTA, CDR2 FQGNSA. The CDR3 is CASSLALNTEAFF. Here the CDR3 DNA reads TGTGCCAGCAGCTTAGCCCTGAACACTGAAGCTTTCTTT.

J is TRBJ2-7 and V is TRBV6-5; 8 nucleotides line up with TRBD1. CDR1 and CDR2 (germline): MNHEY, SVGAGI. V lost 0 bases and J lost 3; bases outside the gene matches: 4. This CDR3 has 15 residues. This CDR3 is CASSYSSGQGYEQYF. CDR3 DNA: TGTGCCAGCAGTTACTCGAGTGGACAGGGCTACGAGCAGTACTTC.

This chain connects TRBV4-1 to TRBJ1-5; D is undetermined. Trimming removed 0 bases at V and 7 bases at J, with 13 bases between. CDR3 length equals 15 residues. Germline CDR1 and CDR2: MGHRA and YSYEKL. The CDR3 DNA reads as TGCGCCAGCAGCCAAGATGTGACATTGGGGCAGCCCCAGCATTTT. It specifies CASSQDVTLGQPQHF.

This chain links TRBV2 with TRBJ2-4, with 8 bases fitting TRBD1. There are 16 residues in the CDR3. Germline V gene lookup returns CDR1 SNHLY and CDR2 FYNNEI. The trim removed 5 bases at V and 1 base at J, leaving 7 bases unmatched. The CDR3 reads CASSFTGGSAKNIQYF. In nucleotides, the CDR3 is TGTGCCAGCAGTTTCACAGGGGGTTCGGCCAAAAACATTCAGTACTTC.

V usage is TRBV5-4 and J usage is TRBJ2-7; 8 positions agree with TRBD2. The J segment lost 4 bases and the V segment lost 4 bases, leaving 10 bases of the junction unmatched. The CDR3 runs to 15 residues. Germline CDR1 SGHNT, CDR2 YYREEE (reference sequence). The CDR3 loop is CASSPSFGGAYEQYF. For the CDR3, the DNA is TGTGCCAGCAGCCCTTCCTTCGGGGGGGCGTACGAGCAGTACTTC.

This sequence joins TRBV23-1 and TRBJ2-3; D is perhaps TRBD2 (5 bases). TRBV23-1 belongs to the ORF category, with a function that is uncertain. The CDR3 is 13 amino acids. Between the trimmed V and J ends, which lost 11 bases and 2 bases, there was a span of 14 bases. The CDR3: CAWECQDTDTQYF. In DNA, the CDR3 is TGCGCCTGGGAGTGCCAGGACACAGATACGCAGTATTTT.

This sequence joins TRBV5-4 and TRBJ2-1; 7 nucleotides match TRBD2. The CDR3 has 14 residues. V gave up 6 bases and J gave up 5 bases; unmatched junction bases: 8. Germline V gene data show CDR1 as SGHNT and CDR2 as YYREEE (reference sequence). The CDR3 region is CASTDGGRNNEQFF. The CDR3 bases are TGTGCCAGCACTGACGGGGGGAGGAACAATGAGCAGTTCTTC.

The V and J genes are TRBV9 and TRBJ2-2, with 8 bases matching TRBD2. CDR1 SGDLS and CDR2 YYNGEE come from the germline V gene. V lost 9 bases, J lost 5 bases, and 12 bases stayed unmatched. The CDR3 spans 15 residues. CDR3 in amino acids: CATSRTGGPTGELFF. The DNA of the CDR3 is TGTGCCACGAGCAGGACGGGGGGGCCGACCGGGGAGCTGTTTTTT. The full variable domain, in which reference TRBV9 and TRBJ2-2 provide the parts outside the CDR3, is DSGVTQTPKHLITATGQRVTLRCSPRSGDLSVYWYQQSLDQGLQFLIQYYNGEERAKGNILERFSAQQFPDLHSELNLSSLELGDSALYFCATSRTGGPTGELFFGEGSRLTVL.

The gene calls are TRBV19 and TRBJ1-6; possible D gene TRBD1, 5 bases. Germline V gives CDR1 LNHDA, CDR2 SQIVND (reference sequence). The CDR3 totals 16 residues. V gave up 4 bases and J gave up 10 bases, with 20 bases separating them. For the CDR3, the DNA is TGTGCCAGTAGTACCCCGGACACCCAACGGAACTCACCCCTCCACTTT. It translates to CASSTPDTQRNSPLHF.

This sequence joins TRBV2 and TRBJ1-2, with 8 bases that match TRBD1. Germline V gene data show CDR1 as SNHLY and CDR2 as FYNNEI. J was trimmed by 5 bases and V by 9 bases; bases with no gene match: 14. The CDR3 spans 15 residues. The CDR3 region is CARTPGQGGRYGYTF. CDR3 nucleotide sequence: TGTGCCAGGACACCCGGACAGGGCGGGCGGTATGGCTACACCTTC.

The V gene is TRBV30, the J gene TRBJ1-2, with a possible D match to TRBD1 (6 bases). CDR3 length equals 13 residues. CDR1 GTSNPN and CDR2 SVGIG come from the germline V gene (reference sequence). The V gene lost 0 bases and the J gene lost 8 bases, with 13 bases spanning the gap. This CDR3 reads CAWSVYREQGYTF. The CDR3 bases are TGTGCCTGGAGTGTATACAGGGAACAGGGCTACACCTTC.

On this clone itself: An end of the junction differs from the germline gene, which may be a read error. The chain joins TRBV7-7 to TRBJ2-5; 9 bases map to TRBD1. Germline-derived CDR1 and CDR2 are SSHAT and FNYEAQ (reference sequence). This CDR3 has 12 residues. The CDR3 loop is CASSAGTGILYF. CDR3 DNA sequence: TGTGCTAGCAGCGCCGGGACAGGGATTCTGTACTTC. Supplemented by reference TRBV7-7 and TRBJ2-5, the full variable domain reads GAGVSQSPRYKVTKRGQDVTLRCDPISSHATLYWYQQALGQGPEFLTYFNYEAQPDKSGLPSDRFSAERPEGSISTLTIQRTEQRDSAMYRCASSAGTGILYFGPGTRLLVL.

This chain uses TRBV19 with TRBJ2-3; TRBD1 agrees at 10 bases. This CDR3 spans 17 amino acids. V gave up 3 bases and J gave up 3 bases; unmatched junction bases: 9. The germline V gene encodes CDR1 LNHDA and CDR2 SQIVND (reference sequence). DNA of the CDR3: TGTGCCAGTAGTATGCCGGAGACAGGGGGCTTGACAGATACGCAGTATTTT. As protein: CASSMPETGGLTDTQYF.

The J gene is TRBJ1-6, the V gene TRBV4-3, with D unclear. Germline V gives CDR1 LGHNA, CDR2 YSLEER. The CDR3 consists of 13 residues. Trimming removed 3 bases at V and 4 bases at J, with 4 bases between. The CDR3 coding sequence is TGCGCCAGCAGCCAGGGGTATAATTCACCCCTCCACTTT. Translation: CASSQGYNSPLHF.

As concerns this clone: The identical CDR3 is also encoded by other nucleotide sequences in the sample. The CDR3 coding sequence is TGTGCCAGCAGCCCGAGAGCCTCTGGAAACACCATATATTTT. Its protein product is CASSPRASGNTIYF. The chain couples TRBV5-6 to TRBJ1-3, with D uncertain. Trimming shortened V by 4 bases and J by 0 bases, and 8 bases separated the two germline ends. Germline loops: CDR1 SGHDT, CDR2 YYEEEE. The CDR3 is 14 residues long.